This note documents a single T cell receptor beta chain sequence. Only a few counts were recorded for this clonotype. The specificity of this receptor is unknown. No quality values exist for individual bases; no much larger clone is one base distant. These data originate in a study of T-cell memory formation after mild COVID-19 (dated by TCRdb to 2020 to 2023). Looking at the study overall: TCR sequence clusters from the two donors were largely donor specific. In a couple of donors, T-cell clones that expanded and contracted after mild COVID-19 were followed by sequencing TCRalpha and TCRbeta repertoires longitudinally. The cohort comprised two young, previously healthy adult volunteers, one female and one male.

Overall study outcomes, separate from this receptor: Contracting CD4+ clones appeared mostly in the CM and EM memory subsets, whereas CD8+ clones were enriched in EMRA. The second-wave clones that peaked on day 37 were not confirmed to be SARS-CoV-2 specific. The study covered only a couple of mild cases, and larger cohorts including severe cases with pre-infection samples were considered necessary. The detection of some responding clones in pre-infection memory suggests that pre-existing cross-reactive memory T cells joined the SARS-CoV-2 response. Clones contracting from day 15 to 85 had balanced CD4/CD8 phenotypes, while a second wave expanding from day 15 to 37 was biased towards CD4+.

TCRdb names Illumina NovaSeq 6000 as the instrument used. TCRalpha and TCRbeta cDNA libraries were built by 5'RACE with constant-segment primers, adding sample barcodes and unique molecular identifiers. Trizol reagent was used to extract RNA from every sample. Library amplification was performed in two PCR steps, and a second sample barcode and Illumina TruSeq adapters were introduced in the second step. Sequencing of libraries was performed on an Illumina NovaSeq with 2 x 150 bp paired-end reads. In the paper's pipeline: Demultiplexing of reads and collapsing into UMI-guided consensus sequences were performed with migec v1.2.7. Using mixcr v2.1.11, UMI consensuses were aligned to TRA and TRB V and J templates and then assembled into clonotypes. A clonotype was counted as expanded or contracted only when both edgeR and NoisET called the clonotype significant, with the noise models trained on biological replicates. For edgeR calls, the thresholds were a false discovery rate-adjusted p below 0.01 and a log2 fold-change of 1. PCA with hierarchical clustering of max-normalized trajectories of the 1000 most abundant clonotypes was used as exploratory dynamics analysis. Separately sequenced CD4+ and CD8+ repertoires were used to assign the CD4 or CD8 phenotype of responding clones. The public reads were reprocessed in TCRdb via fastp at Q25 and MiXCR, keeping in-frame beta chains. One record per CDR3 amino acid sequence lists the most common genes and DNA. These V and J calls derive from TCRdb rather than the authors' analysis. The sample data list approximately 150,000 distinct CDR3 sequences, and roughly 6.3% of these were observed just once. Approximately 2% of the sample rests with the top ten.

Ficoll-Paque density gradient centrifugation was used to isolate PBMCs. From cysteine to phenylalanine, the CDR3 is 17 amino acids long. The only DNA kept is the CDR3, 51 bases in frame from the first base. The germline V gene sets CDR1 to MGHRA and CDR2 to YSYEKL. After removal of 2 bases from V and 3 bases from J, the junction retains 8 bases not matched to a gene. The sequence was obtained from an adult woman who had mild COVID-19 (a few samples of this study predate the infection). The sample titles of this study are shuffled in the database, so cell type and time point are left out; the donor was told from shared clones. Sequenced input: PBMCs or a T cell subset sorted from them (not recorded which). Rearrangement joined TRBV4-1 to TRBJ1-3, with TRBD1 identical over 9 junction bases. The sequence in DNA is TGCGCCAGCAGCCAAAACCCACAGGGGGCTGGTGGAAACACCATATATTTT. It encodes CASSQNPQGAGGNTIYF.